These T cell receptor beta chains were read from a single sample in a study of blood T cells in healthy people across ages. TCRdb re-called the 5' RACE reads through MiXCR, storing one row per CDR3 protein. Counted here are approximately 690,000 distinct CDR3 sequences, 40% to 45% occurring once; the ten biggest clones make up around 30%. The source material was blood. These receptors all stem from a man aged 80 or over in good health. Both conserved end residues are part of each CDR3. The D gene is left open where the match is weak. Only some rows state a clone size, as once, few, many or a class for expanded clones.

D,V,size,J,DNA,CDR3
NA,TRBV9,NA,TRBJ2-1,TGTGTCAGCAGCGTAGGAGCCTCCAATGAGCAGTTCTTC,CVSSVGASNEQFF
NA,TRBV7-2,NA,TRBJ2-5,TGTGCCAGCAGCACTCAGGGGACCACCGGGGAGACCCAGTACTTC,CASSTQGTTGETQYF
NA,TRBV7-6,few,TRBJ1-1,TGTGCCAGCAGCCCCGCCGGCACTAGACAGAACACTGAAGCTTTCTTT,CASSPAGTRQNTEAFF
TRBD1,TRBV10-3,few,TRBJ2-7,TGTGCCATCAGCGGGACAGGGGGTCCTACCTGGTACGAGCAGTACTTC,CAISGTGGPTWYEQYF
NA,TRBV28,many,TRBJ1-2,TGTGCCAGCAGCTCCGGACTGCTCTATGGCTACACCTTC,CASSSGLLYGYTF
TRBD1,TRBV20-1,NA,TRBJ2-5,TGCAGTGCTAGAGGCGGGACAGGCGAAGAGACCCAGTACTTC,CSARGGTGEETQYF
NA,TRBV5-1,many,TRBJ2-5,TGCGCCAGCAGTTTGAGGCAGACCCAGTACTTC,CASSLRQTQYF
NA,TRBV6-2/TRBV6-3,NA,TRBJ1-5,TGTGCCAGCAGTTACGCTGGGGGGACTCAGCCCCAGCATTTT,CASSYAGGTQPQHF
TRBD2,TRBV20-1,NA,TRBJ2-1,TGCAGTGCTACCGGGACTAGCGGGGGGCTAGTTGAGCAGTTCTTC,CSATGTSGGLVEQFF
TRBD1,TRBV18,many,TRBJ1-6,TGTGCCAGCTCACCCGACAGGGGGCAAACACCCCTCCACTTT,CASSPDRGQTPLHF